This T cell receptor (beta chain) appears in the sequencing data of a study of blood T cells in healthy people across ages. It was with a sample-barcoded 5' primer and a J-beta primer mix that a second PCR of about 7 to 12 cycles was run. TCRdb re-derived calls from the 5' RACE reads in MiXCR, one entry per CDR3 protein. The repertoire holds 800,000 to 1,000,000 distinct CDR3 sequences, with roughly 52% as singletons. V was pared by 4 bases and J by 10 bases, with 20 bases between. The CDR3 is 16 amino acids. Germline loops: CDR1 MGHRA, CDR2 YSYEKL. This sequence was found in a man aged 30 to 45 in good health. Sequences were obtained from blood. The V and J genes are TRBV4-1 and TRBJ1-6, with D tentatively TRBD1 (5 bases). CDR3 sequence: CASSLSSIGSGSPLHF. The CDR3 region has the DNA TGCGCCAGCAGCCTTTCTTCGATCGGGTCAGGGTCACCCCTCCACTTT.